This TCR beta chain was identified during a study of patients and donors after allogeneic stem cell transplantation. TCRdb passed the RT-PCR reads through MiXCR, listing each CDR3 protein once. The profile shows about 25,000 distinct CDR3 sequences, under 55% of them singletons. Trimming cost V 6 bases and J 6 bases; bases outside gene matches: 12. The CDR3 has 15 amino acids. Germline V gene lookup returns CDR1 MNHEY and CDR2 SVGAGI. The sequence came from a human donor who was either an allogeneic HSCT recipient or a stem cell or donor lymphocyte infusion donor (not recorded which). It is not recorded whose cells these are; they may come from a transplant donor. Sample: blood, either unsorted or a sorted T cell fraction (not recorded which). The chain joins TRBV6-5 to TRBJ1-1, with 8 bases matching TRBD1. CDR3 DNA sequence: TGTGCCAGCAGGTGCGCCGGGACAGGTTGCCCTGAAGCTTTCTTT. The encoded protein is CASRCAGTGCPEAFF.